This T cell receptor beta chain emerged from a study of blood T cell repertoires in COVID-19. Study information: From T cells, B-cell-depleted T cells, or PBMCs came the material, which was cDNA or gDNA.

Methods used by the authors: By means of reference gene primer amplification, nucleated cell counts were estimated. Profiling relied on immunoSEQ multiplex PCR, and the TCRdb table lists in-frame clones only, not all of them. The V and J calls and clone size are taken from that table; D and trimming were inferred from the DNA. The data show under 200,000 clones, about 88% seen once. The CDR3 runs 13 residues. Trimming shortened V by 4 bases and J by 6 bases, and 14 bases separated the two germline ends. Germline-derived CDR1 and CDR2 are SGDLS and YYNGEE. This chain uses TRBV9 with TRBJ2-7; no definite D call. The receptor comes from a young man with active or convalescent COVID-19. Sequenced: peripheral blood. Here the CDR3 reads CASSSLADGEQYF. As DNA, the CDR3 is TGTGCCAGCAGCTCCCTCGCGGATGGCGAGCAGTACTTC.